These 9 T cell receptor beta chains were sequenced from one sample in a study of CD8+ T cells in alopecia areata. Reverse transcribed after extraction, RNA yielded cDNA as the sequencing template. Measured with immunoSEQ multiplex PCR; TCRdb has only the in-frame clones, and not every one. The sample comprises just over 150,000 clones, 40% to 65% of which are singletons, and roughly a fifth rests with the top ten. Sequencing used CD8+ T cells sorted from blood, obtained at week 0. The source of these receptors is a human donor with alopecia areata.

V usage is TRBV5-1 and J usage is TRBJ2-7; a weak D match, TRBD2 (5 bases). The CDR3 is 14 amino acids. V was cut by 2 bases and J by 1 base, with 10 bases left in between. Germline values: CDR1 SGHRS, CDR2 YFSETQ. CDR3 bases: TGCGCCAGCAGCTTCGGGGTCAGTTCCTACGAGCAGTACTTC. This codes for CASSFGVSSYEQYF.

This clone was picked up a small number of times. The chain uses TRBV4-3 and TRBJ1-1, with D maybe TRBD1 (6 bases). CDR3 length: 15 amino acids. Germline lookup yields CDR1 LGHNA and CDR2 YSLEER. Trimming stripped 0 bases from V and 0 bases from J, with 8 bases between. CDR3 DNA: TGCGCCAGCAGCCAAGATCCAGGGGTGAACACTGAAGCTTTCTTT. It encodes CASSQDPGVNTEAFF.

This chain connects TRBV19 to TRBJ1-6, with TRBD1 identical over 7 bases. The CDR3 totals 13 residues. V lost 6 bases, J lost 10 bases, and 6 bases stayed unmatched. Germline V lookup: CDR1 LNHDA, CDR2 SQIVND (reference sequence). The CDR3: CASRDRDGSPLHF. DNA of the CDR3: TGTGCCAGTAGAGACAGGGACGGATCACCCCTCCACTTT.

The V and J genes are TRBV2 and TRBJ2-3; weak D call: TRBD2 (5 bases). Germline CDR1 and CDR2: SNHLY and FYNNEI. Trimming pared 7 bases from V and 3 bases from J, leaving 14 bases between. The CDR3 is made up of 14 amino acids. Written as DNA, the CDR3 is TGTGCCAGCAACACCTGGGAGTCTACAGATACGCAGTATTTT. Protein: CASNTWESTDTQYF.

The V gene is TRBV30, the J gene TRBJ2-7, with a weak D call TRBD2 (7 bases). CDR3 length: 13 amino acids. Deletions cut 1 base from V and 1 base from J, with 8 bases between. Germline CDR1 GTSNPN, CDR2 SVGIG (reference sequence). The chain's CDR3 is CAWSEGGSYEQYF. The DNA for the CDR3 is TGTGCCTGGAGTGAGGGGGGGTCCTACGAGCAGTACTTC.

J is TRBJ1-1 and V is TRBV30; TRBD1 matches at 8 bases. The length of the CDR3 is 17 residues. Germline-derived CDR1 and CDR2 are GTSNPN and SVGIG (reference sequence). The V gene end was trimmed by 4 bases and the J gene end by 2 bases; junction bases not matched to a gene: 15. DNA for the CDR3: TGTGCCTGGAACCCAGGGGGCGGATTTGGTGGAAACACTGAAGCTTTCTTT. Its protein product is CAWNPGGGFGGNTEAFF.

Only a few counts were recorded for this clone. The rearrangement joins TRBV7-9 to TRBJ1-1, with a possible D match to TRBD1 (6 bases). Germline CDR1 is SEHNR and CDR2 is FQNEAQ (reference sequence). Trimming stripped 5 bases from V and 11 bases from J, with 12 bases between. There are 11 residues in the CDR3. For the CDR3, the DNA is TGTGCCAGCAGCCAAACAGGGAGCGCTTTCTTT. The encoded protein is CASSQTGSAFF.

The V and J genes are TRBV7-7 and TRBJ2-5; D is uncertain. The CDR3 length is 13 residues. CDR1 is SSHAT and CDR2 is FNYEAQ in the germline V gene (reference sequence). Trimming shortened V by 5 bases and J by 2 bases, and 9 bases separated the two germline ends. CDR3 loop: CASSPTPQETQYF. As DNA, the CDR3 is TGTGCCAGCAGCCCGACACCACAAGAGACCCAGTACTTC.

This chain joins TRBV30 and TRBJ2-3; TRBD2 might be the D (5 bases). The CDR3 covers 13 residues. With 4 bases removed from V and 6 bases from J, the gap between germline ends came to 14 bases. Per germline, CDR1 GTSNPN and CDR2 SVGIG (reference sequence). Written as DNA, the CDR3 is TGTGCCTGGAACGAGGGCCCCCGCGATACGCAGTATTTT. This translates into CAWNEGPRDTQYF.